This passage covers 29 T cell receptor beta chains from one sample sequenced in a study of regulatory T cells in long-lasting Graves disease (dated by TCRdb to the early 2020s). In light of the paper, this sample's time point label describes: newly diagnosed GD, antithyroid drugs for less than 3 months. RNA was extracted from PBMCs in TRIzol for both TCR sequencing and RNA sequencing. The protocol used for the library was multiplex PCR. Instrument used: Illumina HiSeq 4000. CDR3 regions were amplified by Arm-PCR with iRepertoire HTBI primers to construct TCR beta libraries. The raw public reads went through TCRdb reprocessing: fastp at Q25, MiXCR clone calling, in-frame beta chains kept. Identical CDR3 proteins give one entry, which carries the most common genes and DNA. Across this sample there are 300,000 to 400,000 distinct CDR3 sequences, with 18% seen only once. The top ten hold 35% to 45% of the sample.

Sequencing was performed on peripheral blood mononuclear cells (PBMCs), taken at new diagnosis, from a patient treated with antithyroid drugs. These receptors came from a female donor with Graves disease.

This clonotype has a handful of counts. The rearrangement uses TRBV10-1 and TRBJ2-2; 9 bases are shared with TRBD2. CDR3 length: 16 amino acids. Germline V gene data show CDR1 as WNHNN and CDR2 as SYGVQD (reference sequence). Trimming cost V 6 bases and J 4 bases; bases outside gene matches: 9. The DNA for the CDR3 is TGCGCCAGCAGCCAGACTAGCGGACAACGCACCGGGGAGCTGTTTTTT. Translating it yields CASSQTSGQRTGELFF.

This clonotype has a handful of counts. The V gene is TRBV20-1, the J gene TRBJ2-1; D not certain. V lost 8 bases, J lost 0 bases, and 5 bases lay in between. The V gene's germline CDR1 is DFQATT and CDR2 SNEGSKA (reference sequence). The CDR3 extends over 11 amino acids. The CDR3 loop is CSPASYNEQFF. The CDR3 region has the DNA TGCAGTCCGGCCTCCTACAATGAGCAGTTCTTC.

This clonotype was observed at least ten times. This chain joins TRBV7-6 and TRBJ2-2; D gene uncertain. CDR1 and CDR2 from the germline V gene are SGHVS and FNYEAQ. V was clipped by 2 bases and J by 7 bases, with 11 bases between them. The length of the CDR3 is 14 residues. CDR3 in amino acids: CASSLHEGFGELFF. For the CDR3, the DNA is TGTGCCAGCAGCTTACACGAAGGTTTCGGGGAGCTGTTTTTT.

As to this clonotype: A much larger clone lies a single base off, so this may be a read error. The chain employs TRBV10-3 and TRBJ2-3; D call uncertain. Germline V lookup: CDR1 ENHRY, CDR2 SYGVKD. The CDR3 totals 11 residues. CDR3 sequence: CAVSETVLQYF. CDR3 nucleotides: TGTGCCGTCAGTGAGACGGTATTGCAGTATTTT.

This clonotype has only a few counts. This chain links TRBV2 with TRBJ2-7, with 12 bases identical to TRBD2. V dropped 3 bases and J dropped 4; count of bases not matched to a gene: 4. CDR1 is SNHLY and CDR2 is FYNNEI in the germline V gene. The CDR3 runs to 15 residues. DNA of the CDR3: TGTGCCAGCAGTGACGGACTAGCGGGAATGTACGAGCAGTACTTC. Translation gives CASSDGLAGMYEQYF.

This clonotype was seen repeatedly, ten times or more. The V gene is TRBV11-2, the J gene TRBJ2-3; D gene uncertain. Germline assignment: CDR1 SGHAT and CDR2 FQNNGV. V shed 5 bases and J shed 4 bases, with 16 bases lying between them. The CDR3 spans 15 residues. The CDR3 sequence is CASSPIGYGPDTQYF. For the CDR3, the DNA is TGTGCCAGCAGCCCAATCGGATATGGCCCAGATACGCAGTATTTT.

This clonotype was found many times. The CDR3 loop is CASSSPQGYQPQHF. CDR3 nucleotides: TGTGCCAGCTCATCCCCCCAGGGTTACCAGCCCCAGCATTTT. The J gene is TRBJ1-5, the V gene TRBV28, with a possible D match to TRBD1 (5 bases). V dropped 8 bases and J dropped 7 bases, with 18 bases sitting between them. The germline gives CDR1 MDHEN, CDR2 SYDVKM. The CDR3 runs 14 residues.

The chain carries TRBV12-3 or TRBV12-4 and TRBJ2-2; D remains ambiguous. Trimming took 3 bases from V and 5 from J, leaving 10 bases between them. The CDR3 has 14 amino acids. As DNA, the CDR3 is TGTGCCAGCAGTTTCGACTCCTCGACCGGGGAGCTGTTTTTT. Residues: CASSFDSSTGELFF.

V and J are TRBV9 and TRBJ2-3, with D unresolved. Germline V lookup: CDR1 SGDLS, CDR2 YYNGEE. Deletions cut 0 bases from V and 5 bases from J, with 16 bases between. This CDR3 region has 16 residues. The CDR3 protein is CASSVDSPFSGDTQYF. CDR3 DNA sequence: TGTGCCAGCAGCGTAGACTCACCATTCTCCGGAGATACGCAGTATTTT.

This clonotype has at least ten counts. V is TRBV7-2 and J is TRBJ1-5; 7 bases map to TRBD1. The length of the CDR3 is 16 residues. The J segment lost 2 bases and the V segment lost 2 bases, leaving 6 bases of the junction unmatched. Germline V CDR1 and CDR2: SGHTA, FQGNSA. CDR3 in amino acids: CASSLRPGQGNQPQHF. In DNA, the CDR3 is TGTGCCAGCAGCTTACGTCCCGGACAGGGCAATCAGCCCCAGCATTTT.

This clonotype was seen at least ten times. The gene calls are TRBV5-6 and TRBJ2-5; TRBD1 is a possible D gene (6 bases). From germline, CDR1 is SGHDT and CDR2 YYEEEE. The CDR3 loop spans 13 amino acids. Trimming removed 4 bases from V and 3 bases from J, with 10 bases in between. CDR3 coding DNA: TGTGCCAGCAGCCGGGACATCAAAGAGACCCAGTACTTC. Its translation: CASSRDIKETQYF.

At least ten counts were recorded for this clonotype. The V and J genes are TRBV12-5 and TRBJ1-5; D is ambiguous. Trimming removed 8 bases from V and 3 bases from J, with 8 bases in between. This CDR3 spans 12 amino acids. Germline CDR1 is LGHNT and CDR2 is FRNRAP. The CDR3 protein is CASKEPNQPQHF. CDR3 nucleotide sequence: TGTGCTAGTAAAGAACCCAATCAGCCCCAGCATTTT.

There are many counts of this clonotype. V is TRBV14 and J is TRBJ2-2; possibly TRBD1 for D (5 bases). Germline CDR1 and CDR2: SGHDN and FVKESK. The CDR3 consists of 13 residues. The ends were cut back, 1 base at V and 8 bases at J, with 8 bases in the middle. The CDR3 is CASSQVPGGELFF. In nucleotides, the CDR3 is TGTGCCAGCAGCCAAGTTCCAGGGGGGGAGCTGTTTTTT.

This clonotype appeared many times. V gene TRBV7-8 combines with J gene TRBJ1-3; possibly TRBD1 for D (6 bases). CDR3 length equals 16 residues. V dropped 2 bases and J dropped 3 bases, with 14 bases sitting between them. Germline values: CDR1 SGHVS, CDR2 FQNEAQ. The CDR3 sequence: CASSLREGVSGNTIYF. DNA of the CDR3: TGTGCCAGCAGCTTAAGAGAGGGGGTCAGTGGAAACACCATATATTTT.

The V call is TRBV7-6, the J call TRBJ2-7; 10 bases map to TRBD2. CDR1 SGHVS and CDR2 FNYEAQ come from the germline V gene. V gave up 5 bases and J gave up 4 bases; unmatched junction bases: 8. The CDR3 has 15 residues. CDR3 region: CASSTSSGRIYEQYF. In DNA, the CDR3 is TGTGCCAGCAGCACGAGTAGCGGGAGGATTTACGAGCAGTACTTC.

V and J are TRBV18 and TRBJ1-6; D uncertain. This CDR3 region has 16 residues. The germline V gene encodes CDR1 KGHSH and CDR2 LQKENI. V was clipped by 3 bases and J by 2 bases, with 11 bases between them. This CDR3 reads CASSPTEPPYNSPLHF. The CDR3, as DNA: TGTGCCAGCTCACCTACAGAACCCCCCTATAATTCACCCCTCCACTTT.

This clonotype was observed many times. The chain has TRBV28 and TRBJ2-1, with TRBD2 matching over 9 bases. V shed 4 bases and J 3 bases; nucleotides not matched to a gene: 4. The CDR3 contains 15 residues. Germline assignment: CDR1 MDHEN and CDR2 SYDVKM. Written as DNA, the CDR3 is TGTGCCAGCAGTTCGCCAGCGGGAGGCTACAATGAGCAGTTCTTC. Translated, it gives CASSSPAGGYNEQFF.

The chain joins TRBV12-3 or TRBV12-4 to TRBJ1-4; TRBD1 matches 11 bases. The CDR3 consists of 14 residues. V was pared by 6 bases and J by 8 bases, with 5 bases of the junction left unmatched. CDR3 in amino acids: CASSGQGAVEKLFF. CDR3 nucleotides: TGTGCCAGCAGCGGACAGGGGGCGGTCGAAAAACTGTTTTTT.

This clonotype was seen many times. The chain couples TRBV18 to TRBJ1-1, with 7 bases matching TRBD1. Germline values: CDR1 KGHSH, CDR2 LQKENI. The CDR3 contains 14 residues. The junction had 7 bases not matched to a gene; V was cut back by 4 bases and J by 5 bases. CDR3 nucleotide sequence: TGTGCCAGCTCACAACCTCCAGGGGGTACTGAAGCTTTCTTT. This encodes CASSQPPGGTEAFF.

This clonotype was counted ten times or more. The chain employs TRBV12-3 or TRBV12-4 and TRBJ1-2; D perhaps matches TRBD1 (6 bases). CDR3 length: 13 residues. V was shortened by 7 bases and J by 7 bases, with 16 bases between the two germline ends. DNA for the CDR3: TGTGCCAGCAACCTGCGGGGGGCGCTTGGCTACACCTTC. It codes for CASNLRGALGYTF.

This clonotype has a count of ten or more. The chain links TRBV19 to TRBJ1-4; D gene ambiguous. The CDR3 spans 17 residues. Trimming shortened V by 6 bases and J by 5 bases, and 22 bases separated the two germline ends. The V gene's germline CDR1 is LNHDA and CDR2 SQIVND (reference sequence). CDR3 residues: CASSTEGRTGPNEKLFF. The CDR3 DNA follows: TGTGCCAGTAGCACCGAGGGAAGGACGGGCCCCAATGAAAAACTGTTTTTT.

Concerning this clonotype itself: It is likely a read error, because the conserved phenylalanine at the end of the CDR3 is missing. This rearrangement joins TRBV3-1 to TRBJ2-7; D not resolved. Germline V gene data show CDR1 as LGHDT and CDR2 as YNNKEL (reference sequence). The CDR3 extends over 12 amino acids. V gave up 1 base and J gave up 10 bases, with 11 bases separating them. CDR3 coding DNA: TGTGCCAGCAGCCAAGGAACCGGGTCCCAGTACCTC. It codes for CASSQGTGSQYL.

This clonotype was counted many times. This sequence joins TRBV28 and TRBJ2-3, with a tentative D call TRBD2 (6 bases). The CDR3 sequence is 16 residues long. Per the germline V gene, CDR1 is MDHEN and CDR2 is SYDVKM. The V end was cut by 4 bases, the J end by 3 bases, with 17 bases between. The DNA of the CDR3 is TGTGCCAGCAGTTCCCCCCCCCAAGGGAGGACAGATACGCAGTATTTT. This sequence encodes CASSSPPQGRTDTQYF.

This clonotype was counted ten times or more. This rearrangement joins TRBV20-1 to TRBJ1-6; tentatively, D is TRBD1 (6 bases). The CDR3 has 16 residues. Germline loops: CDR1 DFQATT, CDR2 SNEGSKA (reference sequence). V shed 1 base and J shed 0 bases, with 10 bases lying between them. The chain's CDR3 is CSARGTVSSYNSPLHF. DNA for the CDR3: TGCAGTGCTAGAGGGACAGTGAGCTCCTATAATTCACCCCTCCACTTT.

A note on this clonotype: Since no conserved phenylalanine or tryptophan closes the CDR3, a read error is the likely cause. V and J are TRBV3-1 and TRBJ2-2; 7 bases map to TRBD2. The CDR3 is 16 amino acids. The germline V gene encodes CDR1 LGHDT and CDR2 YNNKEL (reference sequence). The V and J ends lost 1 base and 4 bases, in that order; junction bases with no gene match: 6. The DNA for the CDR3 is TGTGCCAGCAGCCAAGTTTCCTGGGAGGGCACCGGGGAGCTGTTTTCT. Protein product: CASSQVSWEGTGELFS.

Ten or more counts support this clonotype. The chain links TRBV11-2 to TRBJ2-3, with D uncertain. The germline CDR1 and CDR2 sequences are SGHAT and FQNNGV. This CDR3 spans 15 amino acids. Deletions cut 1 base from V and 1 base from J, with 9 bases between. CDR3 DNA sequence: TGTGCCAGCAGCTTAGTTAGGCTCGGCACAGATACGCAGTATTTT. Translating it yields CASSLVRLGTDTQYF.

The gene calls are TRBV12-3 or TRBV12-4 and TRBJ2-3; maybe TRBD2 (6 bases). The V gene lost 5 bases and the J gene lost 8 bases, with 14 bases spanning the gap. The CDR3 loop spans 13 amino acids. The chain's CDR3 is CASSPGTQRTQYF. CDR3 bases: TGTGCCAGCAGTCCCGGGACTCAGCGTACGCAGTATTTT.

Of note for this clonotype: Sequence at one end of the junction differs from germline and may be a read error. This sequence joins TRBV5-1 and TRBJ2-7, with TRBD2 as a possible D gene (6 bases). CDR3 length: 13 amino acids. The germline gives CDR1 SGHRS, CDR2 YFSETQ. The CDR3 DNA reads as TGCGCCAGCAGCCCACCGTGGGGGGACGATCAGTACTTC. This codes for CASSPPWGDDQYF. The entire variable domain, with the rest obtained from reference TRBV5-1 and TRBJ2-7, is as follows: KAGVTQTPRYLIKTRGQQVTLSCSPISGHRSVSWYQQTPGQGLQFLFEYFSETQRNKGNFPGRFSGRQFSNSRSEMNVSTLELGDSALYLCASSPPWGDDQYFGPGTRLTVT.

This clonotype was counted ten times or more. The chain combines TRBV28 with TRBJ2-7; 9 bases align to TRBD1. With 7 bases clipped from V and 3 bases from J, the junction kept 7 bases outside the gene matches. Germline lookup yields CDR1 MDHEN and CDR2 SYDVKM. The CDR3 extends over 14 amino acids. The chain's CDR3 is CASTSTGQGYEQYF. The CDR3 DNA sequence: TGTGCCAGCACCTCCACGGGACAGGGCTACGAGCAGTACTTC.